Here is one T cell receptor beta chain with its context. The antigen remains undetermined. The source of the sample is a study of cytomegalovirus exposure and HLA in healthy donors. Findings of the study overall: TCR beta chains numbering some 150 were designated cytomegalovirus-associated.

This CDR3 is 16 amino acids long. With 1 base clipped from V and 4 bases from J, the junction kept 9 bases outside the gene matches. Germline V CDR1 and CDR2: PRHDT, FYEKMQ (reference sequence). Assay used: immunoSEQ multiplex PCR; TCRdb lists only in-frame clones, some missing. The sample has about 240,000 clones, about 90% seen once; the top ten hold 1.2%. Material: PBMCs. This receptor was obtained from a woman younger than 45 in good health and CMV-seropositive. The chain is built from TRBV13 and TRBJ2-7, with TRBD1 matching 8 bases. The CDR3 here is CASSLAPGTGGYEQYF. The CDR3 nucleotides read TGTGCCAGCAGCTTAGCTCCCGGGACAGGAGGTTACGAGCAGTACTTC.